One and the same sample provided the 8 T cell receptor beta chains below, sequenced in a study of cytomegalovirus exposure and HLA in healthy donors. PCR was performed using 60 Vbeta and 13 Jbeta primers. Here immunoSEQ multiplex PCR was the method, and the copy in TCRdb shows in-frame clones only, minus some. Here the sample spans 80,000 to 95,000 clones, nearly 70% being singletons. The source material was PBMCs. These receptors all come from a woman in her forties or fifties in good health and CMV-seropositive.

V usage is TRBV13 and J usage is TRBJ2-5; D gene unclear. This CDR3 contains 17 residues. Germline loops: CDR1 PRHDT, CDR2 FYEKMQ (reference sequence). V gave up 2 bases and J gave up 0 bases, with 16 bases separating them. The CDR3 bases are TGTGCCAGCAGCTTAAGACTCCCCTTTGGGTACCAAGAGACCCAGTACTTC. Translating gives CASSLRLPFGYQETQYF.

The J gene is TRBJ2-2, the V gene TRBV5-4, with 11 bases matching TRBD1. The CDR3 extends over 16 amino acids. The germline V gene encodes CDR1 SGHNT and CDR2 YYREEE (reference sequence). J lost 5 bases, V lost 4 bases, and 7 bases had no gene match. The CDR3 here is CASSNPGTGGTGELFF. CDR3 nucleotide sequence: TGTGCCAGCAGCAACCCCGGGACAGGGGGGACCGGGGAGCTGTTTTTT.

The chain has TRBV11-2 and TRBJ2-5, with 13 bases matching TRBD2. Germline loops: CDR1 SGHAT, CDR2 FQNNGV. Trimming cost V 5 bases and J 1 base; bases outside gene matches: 10. The CDR3 has 18 residues. The CDR3 nucleotides read TGTGCCAGCAGCCCGCCACTAGCGGGAGGGCTGGGCCAAGAGACCCAGTACTTC. It yields the protein CASSPPLAGGLGQETQYF.

This clone has just a few counts. The chain has TRBV5-1 and TRBJ2-1; 8 nucleotides match TRBD2. This CDR3 has 15 amino acids. Per the germline V gene, CDR1 is SGHRS and CDR2 is YFSETQ. The trim removed 2 bases at V and 10 bases at J, leaving 11 bases unmatched. The CDR3 protein is CASSLGAGGGSEQFF. CDR3 in DNA: TGCGCCAGCAGCTTAGGGGCGGGAGGCGGAAGCGAGCAGTTCTTC. The full variable domain, its missing parts supplied by reference TRBV5-1 and TRBJ2-1, is KAGVTQTPRYLIKTRGQQVTLSCSPISGHRSVSWYQQTPGQGLQFLFEYFSETQRNKGNFPGRFSGRQFSNSRSEMNVSTLELGDSALYLCASSLGAGGGSEQFFGPGTRLTVL.

On this clone: One end of the junction varies from germline; a read error may be responsible. The rearrangement links TRBV29-1 to TRBJ1-3, with 8 bases fitting TRBD1. This CDR3 has 14 residues. Germline CDR1 and CDR2: SQVTM and ANQGSEA. Here the CDR3 reads CSVDTGGTGNAIYF. The CDR3 nucleotides read TGCAGCGTTGATACAGGGGGGACTGGAAACGCCATATATTTT.

This clone was detected only a few times. V gene TRBV19 combines with J gene TRBJ1-2; D might be TRBD1 (5 bases). CDR1 is LNHDA and CDR2 is SQIVND in the germline V gene (reference sequence). This CDR3 has 16 residues. The V end was cut by 8 bases, the J end by 7 bases, with 26 bases between. The CDR3 loop reads CASHPLGPGYPGGYTF. CDR3 DNA sequence: TGTGCCAGTCACCCTTTGGGTCCAGGGTATCCAGGTGGCTACACCTTC.

V gene TRBV5-4 combines with J gene TRBJ2-7, with D perhaps matching TRBD2 (6 bases). The CDR3 has 14 residues. V was shortened by 3 bases and J by 6 bases, with 16 bases between the two germline ends. Per the germline V gene, CDR1 is SGHNT and CDR2 is YYREEE (reference sequence). CDR3 amino acids: CASSSPGATPEQYF. DNA of the CDR3: TGTGCCAGCAGCTCCCCGGGAGCGACTCCCGAGCAGTACTTC.

The chain recombines TRBV29-1 with TRBJ2-5, with 7 bases lining up with TRBD1. The end of the DNA fits TRBJ2-7 better, so the J call may be wrong. The germline V gene has CDR1 SQVTM and CDR2 ANQGSEA. This CDR3 has 12 residues. CDR3 sequence (DNA): TGCAGCGTTGAAGGTCAGGGGGACGAGCAGTACTTC. It is translated as CSVEGQGDEQYF.